One sample yielded the 20 T cell receptor beta chains listed below, sequenced in a study of blood T cell repertoires in COVID-19. The table came from immunoSEQ multiplex PCR; TCRdb's copy has only in-frame clones and leaves some out. The repertoire holds about 360,000 clones, with over 75% as singletons. Specimen: PBMCs or T cells enriched from blood (not recorded which). The receptors were gathered from a man in his thirties or forties who had recovered from COVID-19.

J is TRBJ2-3 and V is TRBV5-1; TRBD2 aligns across 15 bases. Trimming removed 6 bases from V and 5 bases from J; junction bases left unmatched: 7. CDR1 is SGHRS, CDR2 YFSETQ, per germline. The CDR3 is 16 amino acids. The CDR3 sequence: CASTRGTSGGLDTQYF. CDR3 in DNA: TGCGCCAGCACCCGGGGGACTAGCGGGGGGTTAGATACGCAGTATTTT.

The CDR3 DNA reads TGTGCCAGCAGTTTATTTCCCCTAGCGGGGTTAGAGACCCAGTACTTC. Translating gives CASSLFPLAGLETQYF. The rearrangement links TRBV27 to TRBJ2-5, with TRBD2 identical over 9 bases. Germline V gene lookup returns CDR1 MNHEY and CDR2 SMNVEV (reference sequence). After removal of 1 base from V and 4 bases from J, the junction contained 7 bases not matched to a gene. This CDR3 has 16 residues.

The CDR3 here is CASSENYRGSPLHF. Written as DNA, the CDR3 is TGTGCCAGCAGTGAAAATTACAGGGGGTCACCCCTCCACTTT. The chain has TRBV6-1 and TRBJ1-6; 8 nucleotides match TRBD1. This CDR3 is built from 14 residues. With V trimmed by 2 bases and J by 10 bases, 4 bases remained unmatched. The V gene's germline CDR1 is MNHNS and CDR2 SASEGT.

The chain is built from TRBV5-1 and TRBJ1-1, with D possibly TRBD1 on 6 matching bases. This CDR3 spans 15 amino acids. The ends were cut back, 0 bases at V and 2 bases at J, with 11 bases in the middle. Per the germline V gene, CDR1 is SGHRS and CDR2 is YFSETQ. The CDR3 nucleotides read TGCGCCAGCAGCTTGGTTGGACAGAAAAACACTGAAGCTTTCTTT. Translating gives CASSLVGQKNTEAFF.

The chain carries TRBV7-2 and TRBJ2-1; D is unresolved. Germline-derived CDR1 and CDR2 are SGHTA and FQGNSA. The CDR3 has 12 residues. Between the trimmed V and J ends, which lost 5 bases and 6 bases, there was a span of 8 bases. The CDR3 DNA is TGTGCCAGCAGCCGTCGTCCCAATGAGCAGTTCTTC. Its translation is CASSRRPNEQFF.

The gene calls are TRBV27 and TRBJ2-5, with 9 bases lining up with TRBD2. CDR1 MNHEY and CDR2 SMNVEV come from the germline V gene (reference sequence). The CDR3 runs 17 residues. V trimming: 5 bases; J trimming: 5 bases; junction bases outside the gene matches: 15. CDR3 DNA sequence: TGTGCCAGCAGTCCCACCGCCGAGCGGGGGGCGGGGGAGACCCAGTACTTC. The encoded protein is CASSPTAERGAGETQYF.

The chain employs TRBV19 and TRBJ1-5; D is perhaps TRBD1 (6 bases). The CDR3 has 15 amino acids. The germline CDR1 and CDR2 sequences are LNHDA and SQIVND (reference sequence). Trimming shortened V by 7 bases and J by 0 bases, and 13 bases separated the two germline ends. The CDR3 sequence is CASKLGGYSNQPQHF. The CDR3 nucleotides read TGTGCCAGTAAGCTAGGGGGATATAGCAATCAGCCCCAGCATTTT.

CDR3 residues: CASSFKATGSYGYTF. The CDR3 coding sequence is TGTGCCAGCAGCTTCAAGGCTACAGGGTCTTATGGCTACACCTTC. The genes are TRBV11-2 and TRBJ1-2; D might be TRBD1 (6 bases). This CDR3 is built from 15 residues. Per germline, CDR1 SGHAT and CDR2 FQNNGV. V was cut by 3 bases and J by 5 bases, with 16 bases left in between.

The V and J genes are TRBV5-1 and TRBJ2-3, with a weak D call TRBD1 (5 bases). Trimming left V 4 bases short and J 3 bases short, with 15 bases between. The CDR3 extends over 15 amino acids. Looked up from germline, CDR1 is SGHRS and CDR2 is YFSETQ. The CDR3 protein is CASSIAIQGTDTQYF. CDR3 nucleotides: TGCGCCAGCAGCATTGCGATCCAGGGAACAGATACGCAGTATTTT.

A remark on this clone: The sample carries other DNA sequences with the same CDR3. V and J are TRBV5-1 and TRBJ1-5; D remains unclear. The CDR3 is 14 amino acids. V dropped 2 bases and J dropped 4 bases, with 10 bases sitting between them. CDR1 is SGHRS, CDR2 YFSETQ, per germline. For the CDR3, the DNA is TGCGCCAGCAGCTTAGAGGGTGGGAATCAGCCCCAGCATTTT. Protein: CASSLEGGNQPQHF.

This sequence joins TRBV6-5 and TRBJ1-2, with 11 bases fitting TRBD1. The ends lost 2 bases at V and 8 bases at J; junction bases unmatched: 10. This CDR3 region has 16 residues. Germline V gene lookup returns CDR1 MNHEY and CDR2 SVGAGI. The CDR3 DNA is TGTGCCAGCAGTTACCCGGGGGGACAGGGGGAAGAAGGCTACACCTTC. Its translation is CASSYPGGQGEEGYTF.

The chain carries TRBV9 and TRBJ2-5, with 10 bases matching TRBD1. The CDR3 is 16 amino acids. CDR1 and CDR2 (germline): SGDLS, YYNGEE. The trim removed 4 bases at V and 4 bases at J, leaving 10 bases unmatched. CDR3: CASSSHLRDRGETQYF. The CDR3 DNA follows: TGTGCCAGCAGCTCCCACCTCCGGGACAGGGGAGAGACCCAGTACTTC. The full variable domain, completed using reference TRBV9 and TRBJ2-5, is DSGVTQTPKHLITATGQRVTLRCSPRSGDLSVYWYQQSLDQGLQFLIQYYNGEERAKGNILERFSAQQFPDLHSELNLSSLELGDSALYFCASSSHLRDRGETQYFGPGTRLLVL.

The CDR3 DNA sequence: TGTGCCAGCAGCTTTCGGGATACGCAGTATTTT. Its translation is CASSFRDTQYF. J is TRBJ2-3 and V is TRBV14; unclear D gene. V dropped 5 bases and J dropped 6 bases, with 6 bases sitting between them. The V gene's germline CDR1 is SGHDN and CDR2 FVKESK. The CDR3 runs to 11 residues.

This chain joins TRBV6-5 and TRBJ1-1; D is ambiguous. V dropped 0 bases and J dropped 0 bases, with 8 bases sitting between them. The CDR3 length is 15 residues. The germline V gene encodes CDR1 MNHEY and CDR2 SVGAGI. CDR3 amino acids: CASSYSQEMNTEAFF. The CDR3 region has the DNA TGTGCCAGCAGTTACTCGCAGGAAATGAACACTGAAGCTTTCTTT.

CDR3 DNA: TGTGCCATCAGTGAGGCCCACAATAGCAATCAGCCCCAGCATTTT. It encodes CAISEAHNSNQPQHF. The chain joins TRBV10-3 to TRBJ1-5; D uncertain. The germline CDR1 and CDR2 sequences are ENHRY and SYGVKD. Trimming took 2 bases from V and 0 from J, leaving 8 bases between them. CDR3 length: 15 residues.

The rearrangement joins TRBV2 to TRBJ1-2; maybe TRBD1 (5 bases). CDR1 SNHLY and CDR2 FYNNEI come from the germline V gene. V was clipped by 6 bases and J by 8 bases, with 13 bases between them. This CDR3 region has 12 residues. The chain's CDR3 is CASRIQTDGYTF. In nucleotides, the CDR3 is TGTGCCAGCAGGATCCAGACAGACGGCTACACCTTC.

The rearrangement links TRBV5-1 to TRBJ2-1; 8 bases align to TRBD2. This CDR3 has 14 amino acids. The V gene end was trimmed by 9 bases and the J gene end by 0 bases; junction bases not matched to a gene: 5. Per germline, CDR1 SGHRS and CDR2 YFSETQ. The CDR3 region has the DNA TGCGCCACCGGGGGGGGCGGCTCCTACAATGAGCAGTTCTTC. It codes for CATGGGGSYNEQFF.

This chain's CDR3 is CASSQESGGETYEQYF. CDR3 nucleotide sequence: TGTGCCAGCAGCCAAGAATCCGGGGGGGAAACCTACGAGCAGTACTTC. V usage is TRBV4-2 and J usage is TRBJ2-7; TRBD2 matches at 8 bases. V lost 0 bases, J lost 2 bases, and 6 bases stayed unmatched. Germline loops: CDR1 LGHNA, CDR2 YNFKEQ. The length of the CDR3 is 16 residues.

This clone was observed a handful of times. This chain uses TRBV6-5 with TRBJ1-1; 8 bases align to TRBD1. The CDR3 length is 14 residues. Germline V gene lookup returns CDR1 MNHEY and CDR2 SVGAGI. The V and J ends lost 7 bases and 6 bases, in that order; junction bases with no gene match: 10. The CDR3 protein is CASTLTGAGAEAFF. DNA of the CDR3: TGTGCCAGCACCTTGACAGGGGCTGGGGCTGAAGCTTTCTTT.

The chain joins TRBV5-1 to TRBJ1-5; 8 bases map to TRBD1. The CDR3 length is 15 residues. Germline V lookup: CDR1 SGHRS, CDR2 YFSETQ. V was pared by 5 bases and J by 4 bases, with 8 bases of the junction left unmatched. The CDR3 DNA reads TGCGCCAGCAGACCAGACAGGGGTCCTAATCAGCCCCAGCATTTT. It codes for CASRPDRGPNQPQHF.